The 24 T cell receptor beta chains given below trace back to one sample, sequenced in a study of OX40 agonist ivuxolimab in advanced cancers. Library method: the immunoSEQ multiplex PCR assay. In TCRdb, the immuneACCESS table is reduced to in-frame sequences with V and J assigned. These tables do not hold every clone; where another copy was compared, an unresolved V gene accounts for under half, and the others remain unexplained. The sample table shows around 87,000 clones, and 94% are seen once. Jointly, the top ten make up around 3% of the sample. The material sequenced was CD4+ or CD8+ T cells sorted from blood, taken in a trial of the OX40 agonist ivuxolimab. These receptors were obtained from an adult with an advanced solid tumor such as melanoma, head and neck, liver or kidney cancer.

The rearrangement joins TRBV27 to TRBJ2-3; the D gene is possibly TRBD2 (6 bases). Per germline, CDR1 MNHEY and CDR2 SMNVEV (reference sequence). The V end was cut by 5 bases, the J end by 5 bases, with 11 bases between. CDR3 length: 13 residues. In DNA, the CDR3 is TGTGCCAGCAGTCAACGACTAGGAGATACGCAGTATTTT. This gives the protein CASSQRLGDTQYF.

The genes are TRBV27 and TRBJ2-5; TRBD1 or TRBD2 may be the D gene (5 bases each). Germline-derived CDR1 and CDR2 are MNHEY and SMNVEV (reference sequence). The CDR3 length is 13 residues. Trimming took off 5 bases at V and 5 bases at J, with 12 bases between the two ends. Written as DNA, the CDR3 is TGTGCCAGCAGTCCGGGGCAATGGGAGACCCAGTACTTC. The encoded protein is CASSPGQWETQYF.

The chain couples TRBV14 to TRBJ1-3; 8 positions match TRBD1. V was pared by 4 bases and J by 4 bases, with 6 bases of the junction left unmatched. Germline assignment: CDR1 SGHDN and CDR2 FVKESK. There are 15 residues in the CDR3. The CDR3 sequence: CASSPGRGLGNTIYF. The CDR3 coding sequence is TGTGCCAGCAGCCCGGGCAGGGGGCTCGGAAACACCATATATTTT. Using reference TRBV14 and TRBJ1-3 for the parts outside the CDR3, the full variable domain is EAGVTQFPSHSVIEKGQTVTLRCDPISGHDNLYWYRRVMGKEIKFLLHFVKESKQDESGMPNNRFLAERTGGTYSTLKVQPAELEDSGVYFCASSPGRGLGNTIYFGEGSWLTVV.

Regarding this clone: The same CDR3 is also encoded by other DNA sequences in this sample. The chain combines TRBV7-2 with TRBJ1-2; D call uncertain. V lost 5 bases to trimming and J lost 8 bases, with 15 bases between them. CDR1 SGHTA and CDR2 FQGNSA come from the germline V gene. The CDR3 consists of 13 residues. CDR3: CASSETTLGGYTF. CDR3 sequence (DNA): TGTGCCAGCAGCGAGACGACCCTAGGGGGCTACACCTTC.

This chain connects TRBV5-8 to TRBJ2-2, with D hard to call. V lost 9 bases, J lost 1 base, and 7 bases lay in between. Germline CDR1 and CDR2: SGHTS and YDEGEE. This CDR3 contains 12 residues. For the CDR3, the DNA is TGTGCCACCCCCAAGAACACCGGGGAGCTGTTTTTT. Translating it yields CATPKNTGELFF.

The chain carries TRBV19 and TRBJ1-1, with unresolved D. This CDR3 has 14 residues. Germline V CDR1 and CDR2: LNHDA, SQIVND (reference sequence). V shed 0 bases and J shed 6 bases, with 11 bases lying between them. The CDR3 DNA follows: TGTGCCAGTAGTATAGATCTGGGTAGGTCTGAAGCTTTCTTT. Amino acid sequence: CASSIDLGRSEAFF.

CDR3: CSVAVSNTEAFF. The CDR3 nucleotides read TGCAGCGTTGCCGTATCGAACACTGAAGCTTTCTTT. The chain uses TRBV29-1 and TRBJ1-1; no reliable D call. Per the germline V gene, CDR1 is SQVTM and CDR2 is ANQGSEA. With 4 bases removed from V and 1 base from J, the gap between germline ends came to 7 bases. This CDR3 comprises 12 residues.

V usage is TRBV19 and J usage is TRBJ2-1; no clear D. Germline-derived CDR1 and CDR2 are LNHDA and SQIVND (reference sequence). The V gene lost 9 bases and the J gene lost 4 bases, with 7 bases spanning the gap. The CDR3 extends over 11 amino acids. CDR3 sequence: CASELYNEQFF. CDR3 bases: TGTGCCAGCGAGCTGTACAATGAGCAGTTCTTC.

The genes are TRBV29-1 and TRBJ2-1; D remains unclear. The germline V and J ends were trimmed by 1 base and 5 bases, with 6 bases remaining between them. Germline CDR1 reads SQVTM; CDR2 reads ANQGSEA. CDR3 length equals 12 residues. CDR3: CSVEGLHNEQFF. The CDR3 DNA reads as TGCAGCGTTGAAGGGCTTCACAATGAGCAGTTCTTC.

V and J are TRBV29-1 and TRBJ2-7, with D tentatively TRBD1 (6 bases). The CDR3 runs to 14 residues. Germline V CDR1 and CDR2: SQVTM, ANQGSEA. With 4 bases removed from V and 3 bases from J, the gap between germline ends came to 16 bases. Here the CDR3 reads CSVVYMDRNYEQYF. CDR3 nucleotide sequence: TGCAGCGTTGTGTATATGGACAGAAACTACGAGCAGTACTTC.

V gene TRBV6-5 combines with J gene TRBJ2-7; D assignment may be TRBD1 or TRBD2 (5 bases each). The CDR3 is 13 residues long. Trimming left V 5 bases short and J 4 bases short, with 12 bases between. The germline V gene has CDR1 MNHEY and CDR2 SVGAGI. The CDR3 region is CASSPVGAYEQYF. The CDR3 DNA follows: TGTGCCAGCAGTCCCGTCGGGGCGTACGAGCAGTACTTC.

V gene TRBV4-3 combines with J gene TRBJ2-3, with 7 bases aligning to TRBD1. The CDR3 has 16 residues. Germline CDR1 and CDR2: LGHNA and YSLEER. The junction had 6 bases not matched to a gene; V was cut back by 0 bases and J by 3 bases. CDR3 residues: CASSQDLQGTTDTQYF. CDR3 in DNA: TGCGCCAGCAGCCAAGATCTACAGGGGACGACAGATACGCAGTATTTT.

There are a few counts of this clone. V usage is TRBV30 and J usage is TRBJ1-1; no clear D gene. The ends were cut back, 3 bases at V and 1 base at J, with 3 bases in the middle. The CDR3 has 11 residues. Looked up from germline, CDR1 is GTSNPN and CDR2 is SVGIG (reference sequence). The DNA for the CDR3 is TGTGCCTGGAGGAAGAACACTGAAGCTTTCTTT. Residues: CAWRKNTEAFF.

The CDR3 DNA is TGCGCCAGCAGCCAAGAAAGGGAGCAGTTCTTC. Encoded protein: CASSQEREQFF. This chain links TRBV4-1 with TRBJ2-1; no firm D call. From germline, CDR1 is MGHRA and CDR2 YSYEKL. The CDR3 runs 11 residues. The V and J ends lost 0 bases and 10 bases respectively, with 4 bases between them.

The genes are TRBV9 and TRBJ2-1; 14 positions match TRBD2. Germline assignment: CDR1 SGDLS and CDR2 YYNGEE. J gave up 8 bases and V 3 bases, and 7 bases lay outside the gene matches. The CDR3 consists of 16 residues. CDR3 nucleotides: TGTGCCAGCAGCGGCGGGACTAGCGGGGGCGGGGATGAGCAGTTCTTC. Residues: CASSGGTSGGGDEQFF. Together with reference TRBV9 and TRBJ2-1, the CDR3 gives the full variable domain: DSGVTQTPKHLITATGQRVTLRCSPRSGDLSVYWYQQSLDQGLQFLIQYYNGEERAKGNILERFSAQQFPDLHSELNLSSLELGDSALYFCASSGGTSGGGDEQFFGPGTRLTVL.

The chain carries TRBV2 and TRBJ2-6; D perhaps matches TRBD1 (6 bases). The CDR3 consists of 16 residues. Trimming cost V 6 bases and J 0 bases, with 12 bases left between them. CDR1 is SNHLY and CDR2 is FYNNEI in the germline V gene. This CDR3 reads CASSGDTSSGANVLTF. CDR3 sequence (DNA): TGTGCCAGCAGCGGGGACACATCCTCTGGGGCCAACGTCCTGACTTTC.

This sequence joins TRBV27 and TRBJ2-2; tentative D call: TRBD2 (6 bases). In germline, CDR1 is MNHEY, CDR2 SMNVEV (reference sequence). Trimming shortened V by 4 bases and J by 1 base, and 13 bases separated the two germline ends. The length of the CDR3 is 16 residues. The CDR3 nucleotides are TGTGCCAGCAGTTCCCCTTTGGGGGGGAACACCGGGGAGCTGTTTTTT. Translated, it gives CASSSPLGGNTGELFF.

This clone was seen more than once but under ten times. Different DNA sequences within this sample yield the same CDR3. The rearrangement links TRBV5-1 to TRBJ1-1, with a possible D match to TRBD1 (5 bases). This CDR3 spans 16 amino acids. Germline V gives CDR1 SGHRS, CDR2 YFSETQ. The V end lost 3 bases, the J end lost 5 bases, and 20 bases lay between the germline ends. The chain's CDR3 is CASSWDRGESNTEAFF. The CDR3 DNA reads TGCGCCAGCAGCTGGGATCGGGGGGAGAGCAATACTGAAGCTTTCTTT.

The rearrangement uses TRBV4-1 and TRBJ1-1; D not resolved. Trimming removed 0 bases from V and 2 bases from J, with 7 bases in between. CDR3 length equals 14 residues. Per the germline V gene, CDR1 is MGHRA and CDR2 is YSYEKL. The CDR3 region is CASSQDERNTEAFF. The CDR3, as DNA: TGCGCCAGCAGCCAAGACGAAAGAAACACTGAAGCTTTCTTT.

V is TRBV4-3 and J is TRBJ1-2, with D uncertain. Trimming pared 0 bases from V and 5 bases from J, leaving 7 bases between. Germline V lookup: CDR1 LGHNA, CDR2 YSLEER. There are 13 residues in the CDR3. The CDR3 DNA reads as TGCGCCAGCAGCCAAGATACGGGATATGGCTACACCTTC. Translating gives CASSQDTGYGYTF.

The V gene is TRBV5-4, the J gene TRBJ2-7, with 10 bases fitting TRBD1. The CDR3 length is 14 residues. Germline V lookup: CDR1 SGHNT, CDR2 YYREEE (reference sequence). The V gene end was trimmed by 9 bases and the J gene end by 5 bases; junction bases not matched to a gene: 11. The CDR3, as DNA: TGTGCCATGGGAAGGGGACAGGGGATGCACGAGCAGTACTTC. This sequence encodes CAMGRGQGMHEQYF.

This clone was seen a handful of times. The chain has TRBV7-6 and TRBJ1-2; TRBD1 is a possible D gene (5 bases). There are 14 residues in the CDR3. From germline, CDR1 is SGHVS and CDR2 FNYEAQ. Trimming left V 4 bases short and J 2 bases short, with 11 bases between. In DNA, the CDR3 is TGTGCCAGCAGCTCTGGGGCAGGGAACTATGGCTACACCTTC. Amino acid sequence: CASSSGAGNYGYTF.

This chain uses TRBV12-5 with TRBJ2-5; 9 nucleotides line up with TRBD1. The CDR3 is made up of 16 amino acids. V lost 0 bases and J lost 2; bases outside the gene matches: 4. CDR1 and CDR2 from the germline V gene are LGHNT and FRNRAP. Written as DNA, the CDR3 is TGTGCTAGTGGTTTGGTAGGGACAGGGATACAAGAGACCCAGTACTTC. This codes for CASGLVGTGIQETQYF.

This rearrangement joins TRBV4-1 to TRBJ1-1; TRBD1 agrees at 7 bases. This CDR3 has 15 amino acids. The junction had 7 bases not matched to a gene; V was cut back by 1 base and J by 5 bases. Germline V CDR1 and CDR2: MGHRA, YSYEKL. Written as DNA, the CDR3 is TGCGCCAGCAGCCAAGTTCAAGGGGGCTGGACTGAAGCTTTCTTT. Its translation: CASSQVQGGWTEAFF.